The present TCR beta chain was sequenced within a study of cytomegalovirus exposure and HLA in healthy donors. PCR involved 60 Vbeta and 13 Jbeta primers. Produced via immunoSEQ multiplex PCR; TCRdb's table is partial and in-frame only. The table shows 99,000 or so clones, with 70% to 80% occurring only once. The V gene lost 0 bases and the J gene lost 6 bases, with 12 bases spanning the gap. This CDR3 is built from 14 residues. Germline values: CDR1 MNHEY, CDR2 SVGAGI. The sample was PBMCs. V is TRBV6-5 and J is TRBJ2-7; maybe TRBD1 (7 bases). This clonotype was obtained from a man younger than 45 in good health and CMV-seronegative. The CDR3 nucleotides read TGTGCCAGCAGTTACTCCCGACAGGGAGGCGAGCAGTACTTC. Its protein product is CASSYSRQGGEQYF.